This TCR beta chain was identified during a study of CD8 T cells in ankylosing spondylitis (dated by TCRdb to 2016 to 2017). Background for the entire study: To find TCR variants linked to disease, the study profiled T cell receptor beta repertoires in ankylosing spondylitis patients and healthy donors. The full study cohort was made up of 25 ankylosing spondylitis patients and around 100 healthy donors. Samples of peripheral blood were taken, and for ankylosing spondylitis patients, synovial fluid was collected as well.

What the study reported, not specific to this receptor: Blood from ankylosing spondylitis patients appeared to be characterized by a TCR beta motif made up of several highly homologous amino acid variants. The disease-linked clones were reported to be significantly enriched in matched synovial fluid samples from ankylosing spondylitis patients. In peripheral blood, the disease-linked clones were found at relatively low frequencies and had a CD8+ phenotype. Some motif variants had previously been reported in the synovial fluid and blood of reactive arthritis patients, which suggests shared mechanisms of disease initiation.

Including cysteine and phenylalanine, the CDR3 has 16 amino acids. The sequence is cut down to CDR3 DNA, 48 bases in frame from base 1. Cut back by 3 bases and 5 bases, the V and J ends lie 17 bases apart. CDR1 and CDR2, looked up from the germline V gene, are SGHAT and FQNNGV. This clonotype was picked up many times. The clone's antigen remains unknown. Base quality data are lacking; no much larger clone is found one base away. The run used an Illumina HiSeq 2500. Quantitative 5'-RACE with molecular barcodes was used to prepare TCR beta libraries. In the original analysis: A new computational method based on a probabilistic model of VDJ rearrangement was used to identify disease-linked TCR variants. TCRdb took the public reads, trimmed them with fastp at Q25, ran MiXCR for clone calling and kept in-frame beta chains. Every distinct CDR3 protein forms one entry, paired with its most common genes and DNA. These V and J calls are TCRdb output, not the study's own analysis. The sample table lists about 92,000 distinct CDR3 sequences, 7.5% to 9% of them with a count of one. The ten largest clonotypes hold roughly 5.6% of the sample.

The chain is encoded by TRBV11-2 joined to TRBJ2-1; 6 matching bases give a weak D call of TRBD2. The receptor was derived from a male donor with ankylosing spondylitis or in good health (not recorded which). Specimen: blood, either unsorted or a sorted T cell fraction (not recorded which). The CDR3 region: CASSFPLGSGHNEQFF. The sequenced DNA: TGTGCCAGCAGCTTCCCCTTAGGGAGCGGGCACAATGAGCAGTTCTTC.